The 28 T cell receptor beta chains below all came from one sample that was sequenced in a study of blood T cell repertoires in COVID-19 (dated by TCRdb to 2020 to 2021). The method was the immunoSEQ multiplex PCR assay. TCRdb mirrors the immuneACCESS table, restricted to in-frame sequences. Some clones are absent from its copies; in checked studies, under half trace to an unresolved V gene, and the reason for the others is unknown. The sample data list fewer than 500,000 clones, and around 90% of these were observed just once. 0.7% of the sample rests with the top ten. The source material was PBMCs or T cells enriched from blood (not recorded which). These receptors all come from a woman aged 18-29 years who had recovered from COVID-19.

The chain employs TRBV28 and TRBJ1-3, with unresolved D. The CDR3 is made up of 13 amino acids. Looked up from germline, CDR1 is MDHEN and CDR2 is SYDVKM. Trimming left V 9 bases short and J 2 bases short, with 11 bases between. The CDR3 DNA reads as TGTGCCAGTTCGAGGGATCCTGGAAACACCATATATTTT. This encodes CASSRDPGNTIYF.

This clone has just a few counts. The chain joins TRBV28 to TRBJ1-1; 7 bases align to TRBD1. The CDR3 runs 13 residues. Germline CDR1 is MDHEN and CDR2 is SYDVKM. J was trimmed by 3 bases and V by 6 bases; bases with no gene match: 4. CDR3 loop: CASRTGSHTEAFF. CDR3 coding DNA: TGTGCCAGCAGGACAGGGTCCCACACTGAAGCTTTCTTT.

The chain has TRBV19 and TRBJ2-2; a possible D gene is TRBD1 (5 bases). The CDR3 extends over 14 amino acids. CDR1 LNHDA and CDR2 SQIVND come from the germline V gene (reference sequence). V gave up 6 bases and J gave up 2 bases, with 10 bases separating them. The chain's CDR3 is CASRRQGNTGELFF. The CDR3 coding sequence is TGTGCCAGTAGGCGGCAGGGAAACACCGGGGAGCTGTTTTTT.

This sequence joins TRBV5-1 and TRBJ2-7; tentative D call: TRBD2 (7 bases). Looked up from germline, CDR1 is SGHRS and CDR2 is YFSETQ. CDR3 length equals 15 residues. Between the trimmed V and J ends, which lost 4 bases and 4 bases, there was a span of 18 bases. In nucleotides, the CDR3 is TGCGCCAGCAGCCGTGGGCACAGGGAGGGGTACGAGCAGTACTTC. It yields the protein CASSRGHREGYEQYF.

The chain employs TRBV19 and TRBJ1-1, with D uncertain. The germline gives CDR1 LNHDA, CDR2 SQIVND (reference sequence). Trimming took 6 bases from V and 1 from J, leaving 9 bases between them. The CDR3 runs to 13 residues. DNA for the CDR3: TGTGCCAGTAGCCCTCTGCGGAACACTGAAGCTTTCTTT. Translated, it gives CASSPLRNTEAFF. Together with reference TRBV19 and TRBJ1-1, the CDR3 gives the full variable domain: DGGITQSPKYLFRKEGQNVTLSCEQNLNHDAMYWYRQDPGQGLRLIYYSQIVNDFQKGDIAEGYSVSREKKESFPLTVTSAQKNPTAFYLCASSPLRNTEAFFGQGTRLTVV.

The chain recombines TRBV27 with TRBJ1-2, with 8 nucleotides matching TRBD1. J was trimmed by 8 bases and V by 0 bases; bases with no gene match: 8. There are 15 residues in the CDR3. Germline V gene lookup returns CDR1 MNHEY and CDR2 SMNVEV (reference sequence). The CDR3 here is CASSLSEQGGKGYTF. CDR3 coding DNA: TGTGCCAGCAGTTTATCTGAACAGGGGGGGAAAGGCTACACCTTC.

The CDR3 sequence: CASSPSAGYEQYF. The CDR3, as DNA: TGTGCCAGCAGCCCCTCGGCGGGCTACGAGCAGTACTTC. The chain couples TRBV3-1 (or the pseudogene TRBV3-2) to TRBJ2-7, with D perhaps TRBD2 (5 bases). The CDR3 length is 13 residues. V was trimmed by 4 bases and J by 3 bases, leaving 10 bases between them. The germline V gene encodes CDR1 LGHDT and CDR2 YNNKEL (reference sequence).

The chain carries TRBV15 and TRBJ1-3, with 7 nucleotides matching TRBD1. The germline gives CDR1 LNHNV, CDR2 YYDKDF (reference sequence). V lost 1 base, J lost 9 bases, and 12 bases stayed unmatched. The CDR3 sequence is 16 residues long. CDR3 nucleotides: TGTGCCACCAGCAGAGGAGGGACAGTGGACGAGACCACCATATATTTT. The encoded protein is CATSRGGTVDETTIYF.

A few counts support this clone. This rearrangement joins TRBV6-4 to TRBJ1-2; TRBD1 matches at 7 bases. The V gene's germline CDR1 is MRHNA and CDR2 SNTAGT. Germline trimming cut 7 bases from V and 4 bases from J; bases unmatched to any gene: 18. The CDR3 runs to 17 residues. The DNA for the CDR3 is TGTGCCAGCACTCCTGGAGTGACAGGGAATGGAGGCTATGGCTACACCTTC. Amino acids: CASTPGVTGNGGYGYTF.

The chain recombines TRBV6-4 with TRBJ2-7; 8 positions agree with TRBD1. The CDR3 is made up of 17 amino acids. Trimming took 10 bases from V and 2 from J; bases not matched to a gene: 19. Germline lookup yields CDR1 MRHNA and CDR2 SNTAGT. The chain's CDR3 is CATNRPPTTGEPYEQYF. The CDR3 coding sequence is TGTGCCACTAACCGTCCCCCGACGACAGGGGAACCCTACGAGCAGTACTTC.

The chain joins TRBV7-9 to TRBJ1-4; TRBD1 aligns across 7 bases. The CDR3 is 15 amino acids. CDR1 is SEHNR and CDR2 is FQNEAQ in the germline V gene (reference sequence). The V gene end was trimmed by 3 bases and the J gene end by 8 bases; junction bases not matched to a gene: 9. CDR3 residues: CASSFSTGKGEKLFF. Here the CDR3 DNA reads TGTGCCAGCAGCTTTTCGACAGGGAAAGGGGAAAAACTGTTTTTT.

V is TRBV5-4 and J is TRBJ1-2; D is undetermined. Trimming pared 6 bases from V and 5 bases from J, leaving 14 bases between. Looked up from germline, CDR1 is SGHNT and CDR2 is YYREEE (reference sequence). This CDR3 has 13 residues. The CDR3 is CASNQDSTYGYTF. The CDR3 coding sequence is TGTGCCAGCAACCAGGATTCAACTTATGGCTACACCTTC.

The chain couples TRBV7-6 to TRBJ1-3; 8 positions agree with TRBD1. Germline assignment: CDR1 SGHVS and CDR2 FNYEAQ. J gave up 4 bases and V 1 base, and 3 bases lay outside the gene matches. This CDR3 contains 15 residues. The CDR3 nucleotides are TGTGCCAGCAGCTTAGGACAGGGGCCGGGAAACACCATATATTTT. Residues: CASSLGQGPGNTIYF. The whole variable domain, remainder taken from reference TRBV7-6 and TRBJ1-3, is GAGVSQSPRYKVTKRGQDVALRCDPISGHVSLYWYRQALGQGPEFLTYFNYEAQQDKSGLPNDRFSAERPEGSISTLTIQRTEQRDSAMYRCASSLGQGPGNTIYFGEGSWLTVV.

The genes are TRBV5-4 and TRBJ2-3; unclear D gene. The CDR3 runs to 17 residues. The V gene's germline CDR1 is SGHNT and CDR2 YYREEE (reference sequence). V dropped 4 bases and J dropped 0 bases, with 18 bases sitting between them. CDR3: CASSPDPQAASTDTQYF. CDR3 nucleotides: TGTGCCAGCAGCCCCGACCCCCAGGCCGCTAGCACAGATACGCAGTATTTT.

This rearrangement joins TRBV4-2 to TRBJ1-2; possibly TRBD1 for D (5 bases). This CDR3 spans 15 amino acids. From germline, CDR1 is LGHNA and CDR2 YNFKEQ. V was trimmed by 0 bases and J by 0 bases, leaving 8 bases between them. The CDR3 loop reads CASSQDRGSNYGYTF. CDR3 DNA: TGTGCCAGCAGCCAAGATAGGGGATCTAACTATGGCTACACCTTC.

V gene TRBV4-1 combines with J gene TRBJ2-7, with D hard to call. Germline CDR1 is MGHRA and CDR2 is YSYEKL. Trimming stripped 2 bases from V and 6 bases from J, with 5 bases between. The CDR3 is 11 amino acids. The CDR3 region is CASSQRAEQYF. As DNA, the CDR3 is TGCGCCAGCAGCCAAAGAGCCGAGCAGTACTTC.

The chain carries TRBV11-2 and TRBJ2-7; D unresolved. The germline gives CDR1 SGHAT, CDR2 FQNNGV. Deletions cut 5 bases from V and 2 bases from J, with 19 bases between. This CDR3 has 16 residues. The CDR3 here is CASSPNQVLKPYEQYF. For the CDR3, the DNA is TGTGCCAGCAGCCCGAACCAGGTTCTGAAGCCCTACGAGCAGTACTTC.

The chain is built from TRBV27 and TRBJ2-5, with 12 bases matching TRBD2. Losses at the gene ends were 6 bases for V and 5 bases for J; bases not matched to a gene: 10. CDR3 length equals 16 residues. Germline assignment: CDR1 MNHEY and CDR2 SMNVEV (reference sequence). The CDR3 here is CASRLMSSGGAETQYF. Here the CDR3 DNA reads TGTGCCAGCAGACTCATGTCTAGCGGGGGGGCGGAGACCCAGTACTTC.

The chain is built from TRBV19 and TRBJ2-5, with a possible D match to TRBD2 (6 bases). The CDR3 contains 15 residues. Germline lookup yields CDR1 LNHDA and CDR2 SQIVND (reference sequence). The CDR3 loop reads CVFRGSHTLQETQYF. The CDR3 DNA is TGTGTTTTTCGGGGGAGCCATACCCTACAAGAGACCCAGTACTTC.

The chain couples TRBV5-5 to TRBJ2-1; 9 bases match TRBD2. The CDR3 totals 15 residues. J was trimmed by 2 bases and V by 2 bases; bases with no gene match: 2. Germline V gene sequence: CDR1 SGHKS, CDR2 YYEKEE (reference sequence). CDR3 sequence: CASSFLAGAYNEQFF. CDR3 DNA: TGTGCCAGCAGCTTTTTAGCGGGGGCCTACAATGAGCAGTTCTTC.

The chain employs TRBV27 and TRBJ2-2, with 8 positions matching TRBD2. The CDR3 is 15 amino acids. Germline CDR1 reads MNHEY; CDR2 reads SMNVEV (reference sequence). The V gene end was trimmed by 2 bases and the J gene end by 7 bases; junction bases not matched to a gene: 6. The CDR3 here is CASSLAGLAGGELFF. CDR3 DNA sequence: TGTGCCAGCAGTTTAGCCGGACTAGCTGGCGGGGAGCTGTTTTTT.

This clone came up once. The rearrangement links TRBV7-2 to TRBJ2-7; TRBD1 matches at 7 bases. Germline-derived CDR1 and CDR2 are SGHTA and FQGNSA. The CDR3 is 12 residues long. The V gene end was trimmed by 5 bases and the J gene end by 5 bases; junction bases not matched to a gene: 3. The CDR3 is CASSPQGDEQYF. DNA of the CDR3: TGTGCCAGCAGCCCTCAGGGGGACGAGCAGTACTTC.

This sequence joins TRBV28 and TRBJ1-5; D possibly corresponds to TRBD1 (6 bases). V lost 2 bases and J lost 0, with 17 bases in between. This CDR3 region has 18 residues. Looked up from germline, CDR1 is MDHEN and CDR2 is SYDVKM. CDR3 bases: TGTGCCAGCAGTTTACACGCTGGGGGGGCGGGTAGCAATCAGCCCCAGCATTTT. This sequence encodes CASSLHAGGAGSNQPQHF.

This sequence joins TRBV27 and TRBJ1-6; no clear D. The V end was cut by 2 bases, the J end by 8 bases, with 10 bases between. The CDR3 covers 14 residues. Per the germline V gene, CDR1 is MNHEY and CDR2 is SMNVEV (reference sequence). The CDR3 DNA reads TGTGCCAGCAGTTTAGAGGGTTTCGATTCACCCCTCCACTTT. This sequence encodes CASSLEGFDSPLHF.

With regard to this clone: One junction end does not reproduce the germline sequence, and a read error may be involved. The sample holds other DNA sequences that translate to the same CDR3. The chain recombines TRBV9 with TRBJ2-1; 7 nucleotides match TRBD1. The CDR3 is 14 amino acids. Germline lookup yields CDR1 SGDLS and CDR2 YYNGEE. This chain's CDR3 is CASSAETGYNEQFF. CDR3 coding DNA: TGTGCTAGCAGCGCAGAGACAGGGTACAATGAGCAGTTCTTC.

The chain joins TRBV28 to TRBJ1-3; a weak D match, TRBD1 (5 bases). The CDR3 sequence is 11 residues long. Between the trimmed V and J ends, which lost 4 bases and 7 bases, there was a span of 5 bases. Germline V gene data show CDR1 as MDHEN and CDR2 as SYDVKM. CDR3 nucleotides: TGTGCCAGCAGTTCAGGGAACACCATATATTTT. Translating gives CASSSGNTIYF. The complete variable domain, with remaining parts taken from reference TRBV28 and TRBJ1-3, reads DVKVTQSSRYLVKRTGEKVFLECVQDMDHENMFWYRQDPGLGLRLIYFSYDVKMKEKGDIPEGYSVSREKKERFSLILESASTNQTSMYLCASSSGNTIYFGEGSWLTVV.

V gene TRBV12-5 combines with J gene TRBJ1-5, with TRBD1 matching over 8 bases. The germline CDR1 and CDR2 sequences are LGHNT and FRNRAP. J was trimmed by 10 bases and V by 4 bases; bases with no gene match: 12. This CDR3 is built from 15 residues. CDR3 sequence: CASGSPGQGSGPQHF. CDR3 nucleotides: TGTGCTAGTGGTTCCCCCGGACAGGGAAGCGGTCCCCAGCATTTT.

The rearrangement uses TRBV20-1 and TRBJ1-2; 11 bases map to TRBD1. The trim removed 3 bases at V and 8 bases at J, leaving 11 bases unmatched. The CDR3 length is 15 residues. Germline V lookup: CDR1 DFQATT, CDR2 SNEGSKA (reference sequence). CDR3: CSASRPGQGVVGYTF. The CDR3 nucleotides are TGCAGTGCTAGTCGACCGGGACAGGGGGTCGTCGGCTACACCTTC.